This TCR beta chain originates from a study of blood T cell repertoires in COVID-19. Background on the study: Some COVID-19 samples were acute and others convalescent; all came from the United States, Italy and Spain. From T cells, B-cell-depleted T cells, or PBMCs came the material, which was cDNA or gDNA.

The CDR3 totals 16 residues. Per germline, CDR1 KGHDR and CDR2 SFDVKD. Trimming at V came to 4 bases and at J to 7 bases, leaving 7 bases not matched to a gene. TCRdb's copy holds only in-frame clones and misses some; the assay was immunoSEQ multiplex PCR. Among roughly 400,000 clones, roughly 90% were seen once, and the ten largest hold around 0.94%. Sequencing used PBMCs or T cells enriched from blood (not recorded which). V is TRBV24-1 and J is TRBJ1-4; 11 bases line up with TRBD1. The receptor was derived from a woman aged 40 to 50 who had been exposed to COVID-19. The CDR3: CATSEGGQGESEKLFF. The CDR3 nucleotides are TGTGCCACCAGTGAGGGGGGACAGGGGGAGAGTGAAAAACTGTTTTTT.